The subject of this entry is one T cell receptor beta chain. The sample comes from a study of blood T cell repertoires in COVID-19. In the study overall: From T cells, B-cell-depleted T cells, or PBMCs came the material, which was cDNA or gDNA.

The CDR3 length is 14 residues. V was cut by 7 bases and J by 4 bases, with 15 bases left in between. Germline V lookup: CDR1 SEHNR, CDR2 FQNEAQ (reference sequence). Using immunoSEQ multiplex PCR, the repertoire was profiled, and TCRdb retains in-frame clones only, with some absent. Here the sample spans under 150,000 clones, around 76% being singletons. The source material was peripheral blood. The chain is built from TRBV7-9 and TRBJ2-3; the D gene is possibly TRBD2 (6 bases). The clonotype was recovered from a human donor in a cohort sampled during active COVID-19. The CDR3 loop reads CASTSFRGADTQYF. The DNA for the CDR3 is TGTGCCAGCACCTCGTTCCGCGGGGCAGATACGCAGTATTTT. The variable domain in full, completed from reference TRBV7-9 and TRBJ2-3, reads DTGVSQNPRHKITKRGQNVTFRCDPISEHNRLYWYRQTLGQGPEFLTYFQNEAQLEKSRLLSDRFSAERPKGSFSTLEIQRTEQGDSAMYLCASTSFRGADTQYFGPGTRLTVL.